These T cell receptor beta chains were read from a single sample in a study of blood T cell repertoires in COVID-19. Libraries were prepared by immunoSEQ multiplex PCR; TCRdb keeps only in-frame clonotypes and omits some of them. Here the sample spans about 150,000 clones, 83% being singletons. The source material was peripheral blood. All receptors derive from a woman in her fifties or sixties with COVID-19, enrolled during active disease. The CDR3 runs from the conserved cysteine through the conserved F or W. Each record gives: V gene, D gene, J gene, clone size, CDR3 DNA, CDR3 protein. D genes are given only for firm matches. A row's size may be missing; if present it is once, few, many or a size class.

TRBV28	TRBD1	TRBJ1-2	-	TGTGCCAGCAGTTTCGTCCCACTGGGACAGGGGCGTTTTAGGGACTATGGCTACACCTTC	CASSFVPLGQGRFRDYGYTF
TRBV9	TRBD1	TRBJ1-1	-	TGTGCCAGCAGCGTGACAGGGGGCTTGAACACTGAAGCTTTCTTT	CASSVTGGLNTEAFF
TRBV19	-	TRBJ1-5	-	TGTGCCAGTAGCTATCAAGGAGGGAATCAGCCCCAGCATTTT	CASSYQGGNQPQHF
TRBV14	TRBD1	TRBJ1-2	-	TGTGCCAGCAGCCCGACAGGGGGGTTGGGCTACACCTTC	CASSPTGGLGYTF
TRBV29-1	TRBD1	TRBJ1-2	-	TGCAGCGTTGAAGGTGGGACAGGGTTCTATGGCTACACCTTC	CSVEGGTGFYGYTF
TRBV6-5	TRBD1	TRBJ1-4	-	TGTGCCAGCAGTCGGGACAGGAATGAAAAACTGTTTTTT	CASSRDRNEKLFF
TRBV5-4	TRBD2	TRBJ2-1	-	TGTGCCAGCAGCTCGAGGAGTAGCGGGATCGATGAGCAGTTCTTC	CASSSRSSGIDEQFF
TRBV4-1	TRBD2	TRBJ2-3	-	TGCGCCAGCAGCCAACCGGGACTAGCATACACAGATACGCAGTATTTT	CASSQPGLAYTDTQYF
TRBV2	TRBD1	TRBJ1-1	-	TGTGCCAGCAGGCCGGGACAGGGGGCTGGTGAAGCTTTCTTT	CASRPGQGAGEAFF
TRBV7-8	TRBD1	TRBJ1-5	-	TGTGCCAGCAGCCGGGGACAGGGTAGCGGCAATCAGCCCCAGCATTTT	CASSRGQGSGNQPQHF
TRBV6-5	-	TRBJ2-7	few	TGTGCCAGCACCCAGGACACGTACGAGCAGTACTTC	CASTQDTYEQYF
TRBV6-5	TRBD1	TRBJ1-1	once	TGTGCCACCCGGGACAGTGTTACTGAAGCTTTCTTT	CATRDSVTEAFF
TRBV12-3/TRBV12-4	-	TRBJ1-5	-	TGTGCCAGCAGTCCAACAATTAATCAGCCCCAGCATTTT	CASSPTINQPQHF
TRBV30	-	TRBJ1-1	-	TGTGCCTGGAGTGCGGGCGGGCCTGAAGCTTTCTTT	CAWSAGGPEAFF
TRBV6-1	TRBD1	TRBJ1-2	-	TGTGCCAGCAGTGAAACCCGGGACAGGACGGGCTATGGCTACACCTTC	CASSETRDRTGYGYTF
TRBV7-3	TRBD2	TRBJ2-1	-	TGTGCCAGCAGCTTAGTACTAGCGGGCTACAATGAGCAGTTCTTC	CASSLVLAGYNEQFF
TRBV27	-	TRBJ1-2	-	TGTGCCAGCAGTTTACCGACACCCGATACTAACTATGGCTACACCTTC	CASSLPTPDTNYGYTF
TRBV19	-	TRBJ1-5	-	TGTGCCAGTAGTATTACAGGGCGTATGGGCAATCAGCCCCAGCATTTT	CASSITGRMGNQPQHF
TRBV6-4	-	TRBJ2-7	-	TGTGCCAGCAGTTTAAGTCAGTTCGAGGGAGCCTACGAGCAGTACTTC	CASSLSQFEGAYEQYF
TRBV19	TRBD2	TRBJ2-4	-	TGTGCCAGTAGTAATCGACTAGCGGAAGCCAAAAACATTCAGTACTTC	CASSNRLAEAKNIQYF
TRBV5-1	-	TRBJ2-5	-	TGCGCCAGCAGCTTGGACACAATCCAAGAGACCCAGTACTTC	CASSLDTIQETQYF
TRBV6-4	-	TRBJ2-6	-	TGTGCCAGCAGTGAGGAGGCCGACTCTGGGGCCAACGTCCTGACTTTC	CASSEEADSGANVLTF
TRBV11-2	TRBD2	TRBJ2-7	-	TGTGCCAGCAGCATGGGACTAGCGGGAGAGTCGGGCTCCTACGAGCAGTACTTC	CASSMGLAGESGSYEQYF
TRBV10-3	TRBD1	TRBJ2-1	-	TGTGCCATCACCCGGGGGGCGGGACAGGGCTACAATGAGCAGTTCTTC	CAITRGAGQGYNEQFF
TRBV29-1	TRBD1	TRBJ1-1	-	TGCAGCGTTGGGACAGGGGGCATGAACACTGAAGCTTTCTTT	CSVGTGGMNTEAFF
TRBV24-1	TRBD1	TRBJ1-2	-	TGTGCCACCAGTGAGCCGGGACAGGGCTATGGCTACACCTTC	CATSEPGQGYGYTF
TRBV12-3/TRBV12-4	-	TRBJ1-1	-	TGTGCCAGCACCGGACAGTTGTACACTGAAGCTTTCTTT	CASTGQLYTEAFF
TRBV5-1	TRBD1	TRBJ2-1	-	TGCGCCAGCAGCTTGACGGTTCAGGGGGCGAATGAGCAGTTCTTC	CASSLTVQGANEQFF
TRBV7-9	-	TRBJ2-1	-	TGTGCCAGCAGCCTAGGTGGCGGGACCTACAATGAGCAGTTCTTC	CASSLGGGTYNEQFF
TRBV5-1	-	TRBJ2-2	-	TGCGCCAGCAGCTTGGACAGGGCTAGGACCGGGGAGCTGTTTTTT	CASSLDRARTGELFF
TRBV7-9	TRBD2	TRBJ2-1	-	TGTGCCAGCAGGGCGAGCGGGGGGACCTACAATGAGCAGTTCTTC	CASRASGGTYNEQFF
TRBV27	-	TRBJ1-3	few	TGTGCCAGCAGTCACTCTGGAAACACCATATATTTT	CASSHSGNTIYF
TRBV3-1/TRBV3-2	-	TRBJ1-1	-	TGTGCCAGCGCCCTTGGGGGCAGGAACACTGAAGCTTTCTTT	CASALGGRNTEAFF
TRBV12-5	TRBD2	TRBJ2-5	few	TGTGCTAGTGGTTCGCCTAGCCTAGCGGGGGGGGTTATCCAAGAGACCCAGTACTTC	CASGSPSLAGGVIQETQYF
TRBV5-1	-	TRBJ1-1	-	TGCGCCAGCAGAGAGGGAGGGGGGAACACTGAAGCTTTCTTT	CASREGGGNTEAFF
TRBV5-8	-	TRBJ2-5	-	TGTGCCAGCAGCCCCGGTCGTACGATAAGTGGGACCCAGTACTTC	CASSPGRTISGTQYF
TRBV5-4	-	TRBJ1-1	-	TGTGCCAGCAGCCCAGCACAGGTCCCGAACACTGAAGCTTTCTTT	CASSPAQVPNTEAFF
TRBV4-1	-	TRBJ1-1	few	TGCGCCAGCAGCCAAGATAGGACAGTAACTTCGCGGAAGACTGAAGCTTTCTTT	CASSQDRTVTSRKTEAFF
TRBV27	TRBD1	TRBJ1-6	-	TGTGCCAGCAGTTCCTCGACAGGGGTGGGGACACCCCTCCACTTT	CASSSSTGVGTPLHF
TRBV24-1	TRBD1	TRBJ2-1	-	TGTGCCACCAGTGATTGGACAGGGGTCTACAATGAGCAGTTCTTC	CATSDWTGVYNEQFF
TRBV2	TRBD1	TRBJ2-5	-	TGTGCCAGCAGATGGACAGGCCGCGACGAGACCCAGTACTTC	CASRWTGRDETQYF
TRBV18	TRBD1	TRBJ2-3	-	TGTGCCAGCTCAACAAGTCAGGGACAGAGCACAGATACGCAGTATTTT	CASSTSQGQSTDTQYF
TRBV5-1	TRBD1	TRBJ1-1	-	TGCGCCAGCAGCTTGGAGGGGGCCCCCATGAACACTGAAGCTTTCTTT	CASSLEGAPMNTEAFF
TRBV6-1	-	TRBJ1-6	-	TGTGCCAGCAGTGAACGGACAGTTTATAATTCACCCCTCCACTTT	CASSERTVYNSPLHF
TRBV7-9	-	TRBJ2-7	-	TGTGCCAGCAGCCCGGGGATTTCCTACGAGCAGTACTTC	CASSPGISYEQYF
TRBV9	-	TRBJ2-3	-	TGTGCCAGCGGGCAGGGTCCCACAGATACGCAGTATTTT	CASGQGPTDTQYF
TRBV6-5	TRBD1	TRBJ1-2	few	TGTGCCAGCAGTTTGACAGGGGACGGCTACACCTTC	CASSLTGDGYTF
TRBV7-3	TRBD1	TRBJ2-3	once	TGTGCCAGCAGCCCGCTAGGGGGCCGGCGCACAGATACGCAGTATTTT	CASSPLGGRRTDTQYF
TRBV6-1	-	TRBJ1-1	-	TGTGCCAGCAGTGAAAGGTGGGCGGGCACTGAAGCTTTCTTT	CASSERWAGTEAFF
TRBV18	TRBD1	TRBJ1-6	-	TGTGCCAGCTCACGGGGACAGGGGGATAATTCACCCCTCCACTTT	CASSRGQGDNSPLHF
TRBV9	-	TRBJ1-3	-	TGTGCCAGCAGCGTGATAGCGACTGGAAACACCATATATTTT	CASSVIATGNTIYF
TRBV5-4	-	TRBJ1-1	-	TGTGCCAGCAGCAAATCAAGCTTGGCAGGGGACGAAGCTTTCTTT	CASSKSSLAGDEAFF
TRBV14	-	TRBJ2-2	-	TGTGCCAGCAGCCAAGCGGGACTGCTGAACACCGGGGAGCTGTTTTTT	CASSQAGLLNTGELFF
TRBV3-1/TRBV3-2	-	TRBJ1-2	-	TGTGCCAGCAGCCAAGGAGGGAGGGGAAACTATGGCTACACCTTC	CASSQGGRGNYGYTF